The 20 T cell receptor beta chains below all came from one sample that was sequenced in a study of blood T cell repertoires in COVID-19. The table came from immunoSEQ multiplex PCR; TCRdb's copy has only in-frame clones and leaves some out. Of about 190,000 clones listed, 65% to 85% are singletons. Sequencing input: peripheral blood. These receptors were taken from a man in his sixties with active or convalescent COVID-19.

Turning to this clone: One end of the junction varies from germline; a read error may be responsible. This chain joins TRBV10-3 and TRBJ1-1, with TRBD1 as a possible D gene (5 bases). Germline CDR1 is ENHRY and CDR2 is SYGVKD. CDR3 length equals 12 residues. Here the CDR3 DNA reads TGTGCCATCAGTGAAGGATCAGGGCCCCAAACGTTT. Protein: CAISEGSGPQTF.

The chain joins TRBV7-8 to TRBJ2-1; 11 positions agree with TRBD2. Germline-derived CDR1 and CDR2 are SGHVS and FQNEAQ. V gave up 7 bases and J gave up 6 bases; unmatched junction bases: 8. The CDR3 extends over 15 amino acids. The CDR3 loop reads CASTVGGTSGNEQFF. As DNA, the CDR3 is TGTGCCAGCACCGTAGGGGGGACTAGCGGCAATGAGCAGTTCTTC.

J is TRBJ1-2 and V is TRBV5-1; the match to TRBD1 covers 10 bases. V dropped 4 bases and J dropped 4; count of bases not matched to a gene: 13. The CDR3 length is 17 residues. The germline gives CDR1 SGHRS, CDR2 YFSETQ. The CDR3 region is CASSPGTGVGSGYGYTF. CDR3 DNA: TGCGCCAGCAGCCCGGGGACAGGGGTGGGTTCCGGCTATGGCTACACCTTC. Together with reference TRBV5-1 and TRBJ1-2, the CDR3 gives the full variable domain: KAGVTQTPRYLIKTRGQQVTLSCSPISGHRSVSWYQQTPGQGLQFLFEYFSETQRNKGNFPGRFSGRQFSNSRSEMNVSTLELGDSALYLCASSPGTGVGSGYGYTFGSGTRLTVV.

This sequence joins TRBV6-1 and TRBJ2-7, with D perhaps matching TRBD2 (6 bases). This CDR3 comprises 15 residues. The V and J ends lost 0 bases and 0 bases respectively, with 9 bases between them. Germline V gene lookup returns CDR1 MNHNS and CDR2 SASEGT. CDR3 sequence: CASSEALASSYEQYF. In DNA, the CDR3 is TGTGCCAGCAGTGAAGCGCTAGCGAGCTCCTACGAGCAGTACTTC.

V and J are TRBV18 and TRBJ2-2, with unresolved D. V lost 3 bases, J lost 8 bases, and 10 bases lay in between. The germline V gene encodes CDR1 KGHSH and CDR2 LQKENI. The CDR3 is 13 amino acids. The CDR3 DNA reads TGTGCCAGCTCACCGTCAAATTTGGGGGAGCTGTTTTTT. Protein product: CASSPSNLGELFF.

CDR3 protein: CAPRGVNTEAFF. As DNA, the CDR3 is TGTGCCCCCCGGGGGGTGAACACTGAAGCTTTCTTT. This sequence joins TRBV7-9 and TRBJ1-1, with D perhaps TRBD1 (5 bases). V shed 11 bases and J shed 0 bases, with 10 bases lying between them. This CDR3 spans 12 amino acids. The germline CDR1 and CDR2 sequences are SEHNR and FQNEAQ (reference sequence).

The V and J genes are TRBV4-1 and TRBJ2-1; 7 nucleotides match TRBD1. Germline CDR1 reads MGHRA; CDR2 reads YSYEKL. The CDR3 extends over 15 amino acids. Trimming took 6 bases from V and 4 from J; bases not matched to a gene: 9. The CDR3 sequence is CASSLNTQGYNEQFF. Here the CDR3 DNA reads TGCGCCAGCAGTCTTAATACACAGGGGTACAATGAGCAGTTCTTC.

The genes are TRBV24-1 and TRBJ1-4, with 7 bases fitting TRBD1. Germline-derived CDR1 and CDR2 are KGHDR and SFDVKD. The CDR3 covers 16 residues. V lost 4 bases, J lost 11 bases, and 15 bases stayed unmatched. The DNA of the CDR3 is TGTGCCACCAGTGACACCGGCACAGGGGACGGGAAGAAACTGTTTTTT. This translates into CATSDTGTGDGKKLFF.

In this sample, this clone turned up a few times. The chain joins TRBV4-1 to TRBJ2-7, with D possibly being TRBD2 (5 bases). Germline CDR1 reads MGHRA; CDR2 reads YSYEKL. Trimming took off 1 base at V and 2 bases at J, with 12 bases between the two ends. CDR3 length: 15 amino acids. CDR3 sequence: CASSQVEAVPYEQYF. Written as DNA, the CDR3 is TGCGCCAGCAGCCAAGTGGAGGCCGTCCCCTACGAGCAGTACTTC.

The CDR3 coding sequence is TGTGCCAGCAGCCGCGTAGCAGATACGCAGTATTTT. It translates to CASSRVADTQYF. This chain joins TRBV5-5 and TRBJ2-3; D is unclear. Germline V lookup: CDR1 SGHKS, CDR2 YYEKEE (reference sequence). The CDR3 extends over 12 amino acids. Trimming removed 4 bases from V and 4 bases from J, with 7 bases in between.

The V call is TRBV2, the J call TRBJ2-7; the D is unclear. CDR3 length equals 12 residues. Germline V gives CDR1 SNHLY, CDR2 FYNNEI. V was clipped by 5 bases and J by 3 bases, with 8 bases between them. CDR3 loop: CASSPSVYEQYF. The CDR3 DNA reads as TGTGCCAGCAGTCCCAGCGTCTACGAGCAGTACTTC.

The chain joins TRBV21-1 to TRBJ1-1. TRBV21-1 is tagged as a pseudogene. The CDR3 runs 16 residues. The CDR3 DNA reads TGTGCCAGCAGCAACACGACCCCGCGCGGGAGCACTGAAGCTTTCTTT. As protein: CASSNTTPRGSTEAFF.

This clone was seen more than once but under ten times. Distinct nucleotide sequences in the sample also encode this CDR3. This CDR3 is CASSFLTDQETQYF. The CDR3 nucleotides are TGCGCCAGCAGCTTCTTGACAGACCAAGAGACCCAGTACTTC. The chain combines TRBV5-1 with TRBJ2-5, with D perhaps TRBD1 (5 bases). Between the trimmed V and J ends, which lost 2 bases and 0 bases, there was a span of 8 bases. CDR1 is SGHRS, CDR2 YFSETQ, per germline. This CDR3 spans 14 amino acids.

The V call is TRBV7-9, the J call TRBJ2-1; 10 nucleotides match TRBD2. J was trimmed by 5 bases and V by 4 bases; bases with no gene match: 5. Germline assignment: CDR1 SEHNR and CDR2 FQNEAQ (reference sequence). The CDR3 sequence is 15 residues long. The CDR3 here is CASSSSGRAHNEQFF. The CDR3 region has the DNA TGTGCCAGCAGCTCCAGCGGGAGGGCCCACAATGAGCAGTTCTTC.

The chain combines TRBV12-5 with TRBJ1-2; D gene uncertain. Germline loops: CDR1 LGHNT, CDR2 FRNRAP. The CDR3 contains 15 residues. Deletions cut 3 bases from V and 8 bases from J, with 19 bases between. This CDR3 reads CASGLNPPPTRGYTF. Here the CDR3 DNA reads TGTGCTAGTGGTTTAAATCCCCCCCCGACTAGAGGCTACACCTTC.

This clone showed up just once. The chain employs TRBV4-2 and TRBJ2-5, with 8 bases fitting TRBD1. The CDR3 runs to 16 residues. Germline trimming cut 1 base from V and 7 bases from J; bases unmatched to any gene: 11. Per the germline V gene, CDR1 is LGHNA and CDR2 is YNFKEQ. CDR3 amino acids: CASSQAGQGGRGTQYF. In nucleotides, the CDR3 is TGTGCCAGCAGCCAAGCAGGACAGGGCGGACGGGGGACCCAGTACTTC.

This clone turned up a few times. The rearrangement uses TRBV7-2 and TRBJ1-3, with D tentatively TRBD1 (5 bases). This CDR3 is built from 16 residues. CDR1 SGHTA and CDR2 FQGNSA come from the germline V gene. The V end was cut by 5 bases, the J end by 3 bases, with 17 bases between. CDR3 sequence reads: CASSLGRGRLGNTIYF. The DNA for the CDR3 is TGTGCCAGCAGCCTGGGGCGTGGCAGACTTGGAAACACCATATATTTT.

The V and J genes are TRBV28 and TRBJ2-1, with TRBD2 identical over 11 bases. This CDR3 is built from 15 residues. The V segment lost 7 bases and the J segment 9 bases; nucleotides outside the gene matches: 11. Germline CDR1 and CDR2: MDHEN and SYDVKM. The CDR3 DNA reads as TGTGCCAGCAAGGTAGCGGGAGGGCCTGAGGGTGAGCAGTTCTTC. Its translation is CASKVAGGPEGEQFF.

The J gene is TRBJ2-7, the V gene TRBV7-3, with D unresolved. Germline CDR1 SGHTA, CDR2 FQGTGA. Trimming left V 5 bases short and J 5 bases short, with 10 bases between. The CDR3 has 12 residues. The CDR3 sequence is CASSLDADEQYF. Written as DNA, the CDR3 is TGTGCCAGCAGCCTAGACGCAGACGAGCAGTACTTC.

This chain uses TRBV9 with TRBJ2-2; 10 nucleotides line up with TRBD2. There are 17 residues in the CDR3. CDR1 is SGDLS, CDR2 YYNGEE, per germline. V was pared by 4 bases and J by 7 bases, with 13 bases of the junction left unmatched. Written as DNA, the CDR3 is TGTGCCAGCAGCTTCCATAGCGGGAGGTTCCGGGGCGGGGAGCTGTTTTTT. Translated, it gives CASSFHSGRFRGGELFF.